The clone carrying this T cell receptor (beta chain) was recorded at least ten times. What it recognizes is unknown. These data originate in a study of CD8+ T cells in alopecia areata. Study-wide findings and caveats: Especially in alopecia totalis/universalis, lesional scalp showed greater clonality than normal scalp did. Unlike in mice, where it was clearer, TCR sharing across patients was less clear, possibly HLA-related.

Cell sorting on a FACSAria was used to separate CD4+ and CD8+ T cells from the PBMCs. Extraction and reverse transcription of RNA yielded cDNA as the sequencing template. Generated by immunoSEQ multiplex PCR, the TCRdb table keeps only in-frame clones and is missing some. The sample holds roughly 150,000 clones; about three fifths are singletons and the top ten take approximately 4.3%. Germline V gene lookup returns CDR1 SQVTM and CDR2 ANQGSEA. Trimming stripped 5 bases from V and 0 bases from J, with 14 bases between. The CDR3 has 15 residues. The chain employs TRBV29-1 and TRBJ2-1; TRBD1 is a possible D gene (6 bases). This TCR derives from a human donor in good health. Sequenced: CD4+ T cells sorted from blood. The CDR3 here is CSVCRDRSSYNEQFF. The CDR3 DNA reads as TGCAGCGTTTGCCGAGACAGGAGCTCCTACAATGAGCAGTTCTTC.